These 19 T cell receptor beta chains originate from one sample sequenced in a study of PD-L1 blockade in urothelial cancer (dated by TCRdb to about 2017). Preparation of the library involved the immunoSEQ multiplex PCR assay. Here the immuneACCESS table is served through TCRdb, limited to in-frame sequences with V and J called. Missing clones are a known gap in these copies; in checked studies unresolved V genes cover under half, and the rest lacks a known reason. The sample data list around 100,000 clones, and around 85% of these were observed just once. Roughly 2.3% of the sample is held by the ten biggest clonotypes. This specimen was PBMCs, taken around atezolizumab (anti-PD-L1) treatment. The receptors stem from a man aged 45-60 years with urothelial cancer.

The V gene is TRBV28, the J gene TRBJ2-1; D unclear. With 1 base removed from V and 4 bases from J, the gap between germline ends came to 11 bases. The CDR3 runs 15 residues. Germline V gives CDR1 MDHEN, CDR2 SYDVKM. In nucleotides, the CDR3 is TGTGCCAGCAGTTTATCCGGTTTCCCTTACAATGAGCAGTTCTTC. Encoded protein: CASSLSGFPYNEQFF. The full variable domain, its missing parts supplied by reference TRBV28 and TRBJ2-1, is DVKVTQSSRYLVKRTGEKVFLECVQDMDHENMFWYRQDPGLGLRLIYFSYDVKMKEKGDIPEGYSVSREKKERFSLILESASTNQTSMYLCASSLSGFPYNEQFFGPGTRLTVL.

The CDR3: CASSLPGQGFNEQFF. In DNA, the CDR3 is TGCGCCAGCAGCCTACCGGGACAGGGATTCAATGAGCAGTTCTTC. The rearrangement joins TRBV5-1 to TRBJ2-1; 9 nucleotides line up with TRBD1. The CDR3 totals 15 residues. With 4 bases clipped from V and 6 bases from J, the junction kept 8 bases outside the gene matches. From germline, CDR1 is SGHRS and CDR2 YFSETQ.

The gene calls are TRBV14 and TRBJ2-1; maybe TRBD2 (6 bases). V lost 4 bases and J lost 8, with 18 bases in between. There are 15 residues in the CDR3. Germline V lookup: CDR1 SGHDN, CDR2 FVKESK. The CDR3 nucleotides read TGTGCCAGCAGCCGGAGACTAGACCGAAAGGATGAGCAGTTCTTC. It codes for CASSRRLDRKDEQFF.

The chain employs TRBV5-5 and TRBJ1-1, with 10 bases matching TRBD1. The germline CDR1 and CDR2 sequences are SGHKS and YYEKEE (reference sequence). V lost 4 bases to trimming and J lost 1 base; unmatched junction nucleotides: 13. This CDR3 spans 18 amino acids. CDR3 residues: CASSTGRDRGHGNTEAFF. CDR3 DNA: TGTGCCAGCAGCACCGGCCGCGACAGGGGGCACGGGAACACTGAAGCTTTCTTT.

The chain's CDR3 is CASSWTDDSTEQYF. CDR3 DNA sequence: TGTGCCAGCAGCTGGACAGACGATTCTACCGAGCAGTACTTC. The gene calls are TRBV5-5 and TRBJ2-7, with TRBD1 as a possible D gene (6 bases). The ends were cut back, 3 bases at V and 6 bases at J, with 16 bases in the middle. In germline, CDR1 is SGHKS, CDR2 YYEKEE (reference sequence). The CDR3 consists of 14 residues.

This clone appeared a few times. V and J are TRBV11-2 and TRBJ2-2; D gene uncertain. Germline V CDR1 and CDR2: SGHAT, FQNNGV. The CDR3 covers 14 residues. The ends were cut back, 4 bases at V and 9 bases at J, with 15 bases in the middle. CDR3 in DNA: TGTGCCAGCAGCTCGGCGGCTGGGTTTTGGGAGCTGTTTTTT. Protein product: CASSSAAGFWELFF. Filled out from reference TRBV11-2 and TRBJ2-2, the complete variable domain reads EAGVAQSPRYKIIEKRQSVAFWCNPISGHATLYWYQQILGQGPKLLIQFQNNGVVDDSQLPKDRFSAERLKGVDSTLKIQPAKLEDSAVYLCASSSAAGFWELFFGEGSRLTVL.

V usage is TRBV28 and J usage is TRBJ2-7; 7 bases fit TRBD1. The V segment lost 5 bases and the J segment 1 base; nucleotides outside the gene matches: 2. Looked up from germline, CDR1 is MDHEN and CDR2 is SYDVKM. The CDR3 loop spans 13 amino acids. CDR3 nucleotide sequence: TGTGCCAGCAGTGCGACAGGGTCCTACGAGCAGTACTTC. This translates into CASSATGSYEQYF.

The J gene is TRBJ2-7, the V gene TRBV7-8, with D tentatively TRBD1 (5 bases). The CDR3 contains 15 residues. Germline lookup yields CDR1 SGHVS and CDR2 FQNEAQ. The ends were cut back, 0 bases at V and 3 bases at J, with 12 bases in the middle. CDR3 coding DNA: TGTGCCAGCAGCTTAGCGCAGGGTGGTTTCTACGAGCAGTACTTC. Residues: CASSLAQGGFYEQYF. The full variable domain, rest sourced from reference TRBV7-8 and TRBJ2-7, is GAGVSQSPRYKVAKRGQDVALRCDPISGHVSLFWYQQALGQGPEFLTYFQNEAQLDKSGLPSDRFFAERPEGSVSTLKIQRTQQEDSAVYLCASSLAQGGFYEQYFGPGTRLTVT.

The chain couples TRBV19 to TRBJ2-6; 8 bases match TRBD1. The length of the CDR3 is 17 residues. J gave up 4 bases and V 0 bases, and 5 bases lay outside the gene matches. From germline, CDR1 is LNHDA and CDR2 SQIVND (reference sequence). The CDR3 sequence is CASSIDRGLGGANVLTF. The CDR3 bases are TGTGCCAGTAGTATAGACAGGGGGCTGGGAGGGGCCAACGTCCTGACTTTC. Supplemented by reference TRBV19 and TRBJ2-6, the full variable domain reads DGGITQSPKYLFRKEGQNVTLSCEQNLNHDAMYWYRQDPGQGLRLIYYSQIVNDFQKGDIAEGYSVSREKKESFPLTVTSAQKNPTAFYLCASSIDRGLGGANVLTFGAGSRLTVL.

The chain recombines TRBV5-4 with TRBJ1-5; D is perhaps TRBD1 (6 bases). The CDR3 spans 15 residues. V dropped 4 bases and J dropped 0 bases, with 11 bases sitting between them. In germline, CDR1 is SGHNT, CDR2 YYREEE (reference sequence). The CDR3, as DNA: TGTGCCAGCAGCATCGGACAGACTAGCAATCAGCCCCAGCATTTT. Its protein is CASSIGQTSNQPQHF.

The CDR3 DNA is TGTGCCAGCAGCTTAACAGCGGCGGGTTTGGCTGGGGCCAACGTCCTGACTTTC. As protein: CASSLTAAGLAGANVLTF. This sequence joins TRBV7-3 and TRBJ2-6, with D maybe TRBD2 (5 bases). V gave up 0 bases and J gave up 2 bases, with 14 bases separating them. The CDR3 has 18 residues. Germline lookup yields CDR1 SGHTA and CDR2 FQGTGA.

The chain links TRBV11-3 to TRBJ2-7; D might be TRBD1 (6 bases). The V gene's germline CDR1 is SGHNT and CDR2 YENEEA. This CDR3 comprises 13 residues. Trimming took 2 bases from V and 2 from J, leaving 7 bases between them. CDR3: CASSLRTAYEQYF. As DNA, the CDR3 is TGTGCCAGCAGCTTACGGACAGCCTACGAGCAGTACTTC.

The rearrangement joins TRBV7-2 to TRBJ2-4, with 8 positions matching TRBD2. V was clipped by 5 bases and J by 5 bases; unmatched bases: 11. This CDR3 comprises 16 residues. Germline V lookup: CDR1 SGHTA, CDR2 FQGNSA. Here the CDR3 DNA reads TGTGCCAGCAGCCCTCTAGCGGGCCTTTACGAAAACATTCAGTACTTC. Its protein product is CASSPLAGLYENIQYF. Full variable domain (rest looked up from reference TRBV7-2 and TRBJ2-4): GAGVSQSPSNKVTEKGKDVELRCDPISGHTALYWYRQSLGQGLEFLIYFQGNSAPDKSGLPSDRFSAERTGGSVSTLTIQRTQQEDSAVYLCASSPLAGLYENIQYFGAGTRLSVL.

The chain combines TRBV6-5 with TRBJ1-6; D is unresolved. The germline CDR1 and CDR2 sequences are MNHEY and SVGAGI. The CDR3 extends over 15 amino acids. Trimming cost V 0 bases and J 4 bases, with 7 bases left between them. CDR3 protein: CASSYSVQYNSPLHF. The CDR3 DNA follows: TGTGCCAGCAGTTACTCAGTGCAGTATAATTCACCCCTCCACTTT.

For the CDR3, the DNA is TGCGCCAGCAGATCCTCACTAGCGGGGCACGGCGGGGAGCTGTTTTTT. This sequence encodes CASRSSLAGHGGELFF. This chain uses TRBV10-2 with TRBJ2-2; 10 positions agree with TRBD2. The germline CDR1 and CDR2 sequences are WSHSY and SAAADI. The V and J ends lost 6 bases and 7 bases, in that order; junction bases with no gene match: 11. CDR3 size: 16 residues.

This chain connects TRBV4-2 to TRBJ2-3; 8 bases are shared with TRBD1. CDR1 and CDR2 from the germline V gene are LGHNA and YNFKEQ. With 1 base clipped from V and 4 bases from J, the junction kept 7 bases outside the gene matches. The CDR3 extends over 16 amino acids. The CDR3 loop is CASSQAQGAGADTQYF. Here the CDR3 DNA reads TGTGCCAGCAGCCAAGCCCAGGGGGCAGGGGCAGATACGCAGTATTTT.

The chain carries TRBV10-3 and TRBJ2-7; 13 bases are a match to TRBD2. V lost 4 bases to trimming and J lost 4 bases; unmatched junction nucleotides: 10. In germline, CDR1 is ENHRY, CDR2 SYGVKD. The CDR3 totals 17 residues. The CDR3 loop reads CAISVGTSGTTPYEQYF. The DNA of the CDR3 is TGTGCCATCAGTGTCGGGACTAGCGGGACCACCCCTTACGAGCAGTACTTC.

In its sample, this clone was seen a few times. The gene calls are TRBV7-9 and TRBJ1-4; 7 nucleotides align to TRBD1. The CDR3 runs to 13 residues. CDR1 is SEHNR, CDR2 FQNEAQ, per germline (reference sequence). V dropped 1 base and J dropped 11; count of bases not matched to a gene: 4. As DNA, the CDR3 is TGTGCCAGCAGCTTAGATCCGGGACAGAAACTGTTTTTT. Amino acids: CASSLDPGQKLFF.

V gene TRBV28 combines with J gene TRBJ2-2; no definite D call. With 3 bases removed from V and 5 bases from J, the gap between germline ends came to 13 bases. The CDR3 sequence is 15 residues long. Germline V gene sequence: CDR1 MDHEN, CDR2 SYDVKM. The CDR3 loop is CASSFGGLITGELFF. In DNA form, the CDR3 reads TGTGCCAGCAGTTTTGGCGGATTAATAACCGGGGAGCTGTTTTTT.